The clone carrying this T cell receptor (beta chain) was seen a few times. Its antigen remains unidentified. The CDR3 is made up of 11 amino acids. Germline loops: CDR1 MGHDK, CDR2 SYGVNS. With 7 bases removed from V and 8 bases from J, the gap between germline ends came to 11 bases. The sample comes from a study of regulatory T cells in long-lasting Graves disease. Whole-study results and caveats: New patients shared about 910 public clonotypes, and persistent patients shared more, with a few thousand.

Relying on iRepertoire HTBI primers and Arm-PCR of CDR3 regions, the team built TCR beta libraries. TCRdb fed the multiplex PCR reads into MiXCR, producing one record per CDR3 protein. Here the sample spans 450,000 to 600,000 distinct CDR3 sequences, 15% to 20% being singletons. Time point given: newly diagnosed GD, antithyroid drugs for less than 3 months. PBMC-extracted RNA yielded the TCR library. The sample was also linked to a second study, of T cells in Graves' hyperthyroidism and ophthalmopathy. As reported in that work: Clinical symptoms, serum thyroxine and TRAb, thyroid ultrasound and orbital computed tomography were used for the diagnoses.

The TCR was taken from a man aged 40-49 years with Graves disease. The specimen was peripheral blood mononuclear cells (PBMCs), collected at new diagnosis, from a patient treated with antithyroid drugs. This rearrangement joins TRBV25-1 to TRBJ1-1, with a tentative D call TRBD1 (6 bases). CDR3 sequence reads: CASTPGQEAFF. The CDR3 bases are TGTGCCAGCACCCCGGGACAAGAAGCTTTCTTT.